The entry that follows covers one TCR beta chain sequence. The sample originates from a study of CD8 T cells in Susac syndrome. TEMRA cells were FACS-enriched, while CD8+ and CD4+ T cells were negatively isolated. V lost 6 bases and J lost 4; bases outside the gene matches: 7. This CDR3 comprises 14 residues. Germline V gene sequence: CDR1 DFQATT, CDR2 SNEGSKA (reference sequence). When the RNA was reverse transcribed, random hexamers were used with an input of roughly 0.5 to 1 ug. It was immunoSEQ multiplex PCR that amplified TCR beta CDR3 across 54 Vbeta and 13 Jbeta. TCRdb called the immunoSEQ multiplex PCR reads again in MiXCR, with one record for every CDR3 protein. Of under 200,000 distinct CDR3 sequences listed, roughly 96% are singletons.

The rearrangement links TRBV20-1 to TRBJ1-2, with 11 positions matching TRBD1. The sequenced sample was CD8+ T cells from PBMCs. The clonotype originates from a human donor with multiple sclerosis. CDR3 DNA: TGCAGTGCCCGGGGACAGGGGGATCTCTATGGCTACACCTTC. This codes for CSARGQGDLYGYTF.